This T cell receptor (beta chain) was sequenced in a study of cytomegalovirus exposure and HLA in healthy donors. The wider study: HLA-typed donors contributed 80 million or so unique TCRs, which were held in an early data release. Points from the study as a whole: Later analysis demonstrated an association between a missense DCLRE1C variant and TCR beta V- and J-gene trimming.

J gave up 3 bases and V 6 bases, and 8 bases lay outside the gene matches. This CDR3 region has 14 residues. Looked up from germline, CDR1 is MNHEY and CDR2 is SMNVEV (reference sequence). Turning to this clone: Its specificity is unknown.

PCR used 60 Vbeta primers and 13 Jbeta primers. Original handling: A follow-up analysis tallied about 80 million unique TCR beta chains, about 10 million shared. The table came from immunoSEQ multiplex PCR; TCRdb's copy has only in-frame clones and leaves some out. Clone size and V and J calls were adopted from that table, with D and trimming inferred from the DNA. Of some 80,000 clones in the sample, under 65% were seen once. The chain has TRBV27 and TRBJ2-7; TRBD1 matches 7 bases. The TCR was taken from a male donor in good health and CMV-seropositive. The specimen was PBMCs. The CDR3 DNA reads TGTGCCAGCAGACGGGGACAGCCAGGCTACGAGCAGTACTTC. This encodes CASRRGQPGYEQYF.